These 6 T cell receptor beta chains were all obtained from the same sample, sequenced in a study of T cells in localized non-small cell lung cancer. Clones were read by immunoSEQ multiplex PCR, and TCRdb kept only the in-frame ones, dropping some. The table shows 25,000 to 35,000 clones, with around 90% occurring only once. The specimen comprised peripheral blood, sampled before any cancer treatment. Every receptor here comes from a female donor at least 60 years old with stage I lung adenocarcinoma.

This clone occurred once. This CDR3 is CASSGTEGNTGELFF. CDR3 DNA: TGCGCCAGCAGCGGGACCGAGGGAAACACCGGGGAGCTGTTTTTT. The genes are TRBV5-1 and TRBJ2-2; D is possibly TRBD1 or TRBD2 (5 bases each). CDR3 size: 15 residues. The germline CDR1 and CDR2 sequences are SGHRS and YFSETQ. Trimming removed 4 bases from V and 2 bases from J, with 12 bases in between.

J is TRBJ1-4 and V is TRBV5-6; the match to TRBD1 covers 7 bases. The CDR3 spans 16 residues. Looked up from germline, CDR1 is SGHDT and CDR2 is YYEEEE. V dropped 1 base and J dropped 10; count of bases not matched to a gene: 13. This CDR3 is CASSLRGTVGPGKLFF. The CDR3 DNA reads as TGTGCCAGCAGCTTGCGGGGGACAGTGGGTCCTGGAAAACTGTTTTTT.

V usage is TRBV7-3 and J usage is TRBJ2-3; D is unclear. The germline gives CDR1 SGHTA, CDR2 FQGTGA. Trimming removed 4 bases from V and 2 bases from J, with 7 bases in between. The CDR3 consists of 13 residues. In nucleotides, the CDR3 is TGTGCCAGCAGCTCTACATTCACAGATACGCAGTATTTT. It codes for CASSSTFTDTQYF.

This clone was observed a single time. The DNA of the CDR3 is TGCGCCAGCAGCCAAATCCTCCTTAATCAGCCCCAGCATTTT. It yields the protein CASSQILLNQPQHF. The J gene is TRBJ1-5, the V gene TRBV4-1; D is ambiguous. The germline gives CDR1 MGHRA, CDR2 YSYEKL. V dropped 2 bases and J dropped 4 bases, with 9 bases sitting between them. This CDR3 is built from 14 residues.

This chain uses TRBV7-8 with TRBJ1-5; no clear D. Germline loops: CDR1 SGHVS, CDR2 FQNEAQ. The ends were cut back, 1 base at V and 11 bases at J, with 9 bases in the middle. This CDR3 has 12 amino acids. The CDR3 protein is CASSLEGIAQHF. In nucleotides, the CDR3 is TGTGCCAGCAGCTTAGAGGGTATAGCCCAGCATTTT.

The V gene is TRBV30, the J gene TRBJ1-6; maybe TRBD1 (6 bases). In germline, CDR1 is GTSNPN, CDR2 SVGIG (reference sequence). Trimming shortened V by 1 base and J by 10 bases, and 20 bases separated the two germline ends. This CDR3 comprises 16 residues. The DNA for the CDR3 is TGTGCCTGGAGTGCCCTCGGGACACTAACATCGTCACCCCTCCACTTT. Its translation is CAWSALGTLTSSPLHF.